A single sample is the source of the 3 T cell receptor beta chains below, sequenced in a study of blood T cell repertoires in COVID-19. Assay used: immunoSEQ multiplex PCR; TCRdb lists only in-frame clones, some missing. The repertoire holds about 15,000 clones, with 65% to 90% as singletons. Source material: peripheral blood. The receptors come from a woman between 50 and 59 years old with active or convalescent COVID-19.

The rearrangement uses TRBV27 and TRBJ1-2; TRBD1 matches at 11 bases. After removal of 5 bases from V and 1 base from J, the junction contained 3 bases not matched to a gene. The CDR3 length is 15 residues. In germline, CDR1 is MNHEY, CDR2 SMNVEV (reference sequence). CDR3 in amino acids: CASSPGTGGNYGYTF. For the CDR3, the DNA is TGTGCCAGCAGTCCCGGGACAGGGGGTAACTATGGCTACACCTTC.

The rearrangement joins TRBV2 to TRBJ2-7; maybe TRBD2 (5 bases). Trimming pared 7 bases from V and 3 bases from J, leaving 22 bases between. This CDR3 contains 16 residues. Germline V gene sequence: CDR1 SNHLY, CDR2 FYNNEI. The CDR3 reads CASNGVGRVGDYEQYF. CDR3 sequence (DNA): TGTGCCAGCAACGGGGTGGGCAGAGTTGGGGACTACGAGCAGTACTTC. Complete variable domain (other parts from reference TRBV2 and TRBJ2-7): EPEVTQTPSHQVTQMGQEVILRCVPISNHLYFYWYRQILGQKVEFLVSFYNNEISEKSEIFDDQFSVERPDGSNFTLKIRSTKLEDSAMYFCASNGVGRVGDYEQYFGPGTRLTVT.

V usage is TRBV2 and J usage is TRBJ1-4; maybe TRBD1 (6 bases). V was shortened by 3 bases and J by 8 bases, with 10 bases between the two germline ends. Germline V gene sequence: CDR1 SNHLY, CDR2 FYNNEI. The CDR3 spans 13 residues. The chain's CDR3 is CASSDRGSEKLFF. The CDR3 coding sequence is TGTGCCAGCAGTGACAGGGGAAGCGAAAAACTGTTTTTT.